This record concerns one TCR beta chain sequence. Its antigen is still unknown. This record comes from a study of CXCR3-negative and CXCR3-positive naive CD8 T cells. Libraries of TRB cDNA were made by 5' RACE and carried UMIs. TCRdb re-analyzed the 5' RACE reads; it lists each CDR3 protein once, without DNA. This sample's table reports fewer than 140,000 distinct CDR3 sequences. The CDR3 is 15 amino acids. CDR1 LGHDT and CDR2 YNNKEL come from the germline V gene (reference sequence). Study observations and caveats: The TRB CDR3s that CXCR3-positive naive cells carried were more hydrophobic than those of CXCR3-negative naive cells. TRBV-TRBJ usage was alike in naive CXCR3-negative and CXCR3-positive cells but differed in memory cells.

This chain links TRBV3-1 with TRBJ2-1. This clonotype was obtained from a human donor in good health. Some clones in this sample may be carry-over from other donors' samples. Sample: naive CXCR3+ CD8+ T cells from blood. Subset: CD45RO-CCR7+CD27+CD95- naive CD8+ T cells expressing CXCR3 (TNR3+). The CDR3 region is CASSQADNPYNEQFF.